This T cell receptor beta chain was profiled in a study of CXCR3-negative and CXCR3-positive naive CD8 T cells. Broader study findings: High diversity, comparable across both naive subsets, contrasted with much lower diversity in memory CD8+ cells. Against CXCR3-negative naive cells, CXCR3-positive naive cells showed more hydrophobic TRB CDR3s.

Preparation of TRB cDNA libraries relied on 5' RACE carrying UMI labels. TCRdb reprocessed the 5' RACE reads and reports one entry per CDR3 protein, with no DNA. The sample includes tens of thousands of distinct CDR3 sequences. The CDR3 spans 17 residues. CDR1 and CDR2 (germline): LNHNV, YYDKDF (reference sequence). In regard to this clonotype: The target antigen is unknown.

The chain is built from TRBV15 and TRBJ2-7; TCRdb's D call, TRBD1, is unchecked because there is no DNA. The clonotype originates from a human donor in good health. Some clones in this sample may be carry-over from other donors' samples. The sequenced material came from naive CXCR3+ CD8+ T cells from blood. As for subset: CD45RO-CCR7+CD27+CD95- naive CD8+ T cells expressing CXCR3 (TNR3+). The CDR3 is CATSTPFSGGNSYEQYF. The full variable domain, in which reference TRBV15 and TRBJ2-7 provide the parts outside the CDR3, is DAMVIQNPRYQVTQFGKPVTLSCSQTLNHNVMYWYQQKSSQAPKLLFHYYDKDFNNEADTPDNFQSRRPNTSFCFLDIRSPGLGDTAMYLCATSTPFSGGNSYEQYFGPGTRLTVT.